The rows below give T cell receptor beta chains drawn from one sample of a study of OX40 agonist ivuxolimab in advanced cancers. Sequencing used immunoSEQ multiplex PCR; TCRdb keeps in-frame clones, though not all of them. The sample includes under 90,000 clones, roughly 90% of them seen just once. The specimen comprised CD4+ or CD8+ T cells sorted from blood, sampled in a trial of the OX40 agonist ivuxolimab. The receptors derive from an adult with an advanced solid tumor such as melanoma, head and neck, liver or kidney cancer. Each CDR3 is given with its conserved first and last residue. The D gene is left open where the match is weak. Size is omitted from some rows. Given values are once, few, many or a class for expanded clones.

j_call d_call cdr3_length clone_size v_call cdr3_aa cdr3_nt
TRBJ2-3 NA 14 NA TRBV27 CASSLSWGRDTQYF TGTGCCAGCAGTTTATCTTGGGGGAGGGATACGCAGTATTTT
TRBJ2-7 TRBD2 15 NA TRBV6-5 CASSPTSGRPYEQYF TGTGCCAGCAGTCCCACTAGCGGGCGCCCCTACGAGCAGTACTTC
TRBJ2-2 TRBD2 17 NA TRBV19 CASLGVGLAANTGELFF TGTGCCAGTCTGGGGGTGGGACTAGCGGCGAACACCGGGGAGCTGTTTTTT
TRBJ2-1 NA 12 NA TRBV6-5 CASSLTGFEQFF TGTGCCAGCAGTTTGACAGGTTTTGAGCAGTTCTTC
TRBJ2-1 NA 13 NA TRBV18 CASSPARINEQFF TGTGCCAGCTCACCGGCCCGGATTAATGAGCAGTTCTTC
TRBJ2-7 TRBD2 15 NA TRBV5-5 CASSLTSGTVYEQYF TGTGCCAGCAGCTTGACTAGCGGGACGGTCTACGAGCAGTACTTC
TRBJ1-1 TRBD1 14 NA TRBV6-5 CASSTPAGGAGAFF TGTGCCAGCAGTACGCCTGCAGGGGGCGCGGGAGCTTTCTTT
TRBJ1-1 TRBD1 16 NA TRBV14 CASSQNNPGQGSEAFF TGTGCCAGCAGCCAAAATAACCCGGGACAGGGTTCTGAAGCTTTCTTT
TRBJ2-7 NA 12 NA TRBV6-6 CASSYRQSEQYF TGTGCCAGCAGTTACCGACAGAGCGAGCAGTACTTC
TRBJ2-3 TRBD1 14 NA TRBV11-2 CASSSGQFTDTQYF TGTGCCAGCAGCTCGGGACAGTTCACAGATACGCAGTATTTT
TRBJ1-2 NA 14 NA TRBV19 CATTWLAGEHGYTF TGTGCCACCACCTGGCTGGCAGGCGAACATGGCTACACCTTC
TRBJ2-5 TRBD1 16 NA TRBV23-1 CASSPHRGSGRVTQYF TGCGCCAGCAGTCCCCACAGGGGTTCGGGAAGAGTGACCCAGTACTTC
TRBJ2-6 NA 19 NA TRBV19 CASSIRLGQRASGANVLTF TGTGCCAGTAGTATCCGTCTGGGCCAAAGAGCATCTGGGGCCAACGTCCTGACTTTC
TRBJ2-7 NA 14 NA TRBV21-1 CASSKTIRSYEQYF TGTGCCAGCAGCAAGACCATTCGATCCTACGAGCAGTACTTC
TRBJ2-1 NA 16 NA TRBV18 CASSSSTGIADNEQFF TGTGCCAGCTCGTCTTCTACCGGGATCGCCGACAATGAGCAGTTCTTC
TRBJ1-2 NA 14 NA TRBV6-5 CASSVRQDHYGYTF TGTGCCAGCAGTGTCAGACAGGATCACTATGGCTACACCTTC
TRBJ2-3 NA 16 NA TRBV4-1 CASSQVNLVVTDTQYF TGCGCCAGCAGCCAAGTGAATCTTGTGGTGACAGATACGCAGTATTTT
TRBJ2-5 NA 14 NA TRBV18 CASSPEALRETQYF TGTGCCAGCTCACCGGAAGCGCTGAGAGAGACCCAGTACTTC
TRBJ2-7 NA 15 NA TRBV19 CASSIGPGIPYEQYF TGTGCCAGTAGTATAGGACCCGGGATTCCCTACGAGCAGTACTTC
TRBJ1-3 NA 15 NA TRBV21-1 CASSKGRTAGNTIYF TGTGCCAGCAGCAAAGGCCGTACCGCTGGAAACACCATATATTTT
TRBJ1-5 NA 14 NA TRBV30 CAWSVLTGSQPQHF TGTGCCTGGAGTGTACTTACAGGGAGTCAGCCCCAGCATTTT
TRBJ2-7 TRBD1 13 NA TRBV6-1 CASRGQGDYEQYF TGTGCCAGCAGGGGACAGGGAGACTACGAGCAGTACTTC
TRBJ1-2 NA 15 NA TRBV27 CASSLARTLNYGYTF TGTGCCAGCAGTTTGGCCCGGACGCTTAACTATGGCTACACCTTC
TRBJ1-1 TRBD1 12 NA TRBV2 CASSWDSTEAFF TGTGCCAGCAGCTGGGACAGCACTGAAGCTTTCTTT
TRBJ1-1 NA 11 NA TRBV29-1 CSAGAYTEAFF TGCAGCGCCGGGGCCTACACTGAAGCTTTCTTT
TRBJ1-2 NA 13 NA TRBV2 CASSAVRLYGYTF TGTGCCAGCAGTGCAGTCAGGCTGTATGGCTACACCTTC
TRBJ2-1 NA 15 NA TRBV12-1 CASSFNPNRYNEQFF TGTGCCAGCAGCTTTAACCCAAACCGCTACAATGAGCAGTTCTTC
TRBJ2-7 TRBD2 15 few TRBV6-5 CASRKPLAGGYEQYF TGTGCCAGCAGGAAACCTCTAGCGGGAGGGTACGAGCAGTACTTC
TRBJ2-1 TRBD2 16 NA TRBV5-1 CASSSEGLAGINEQFF TGCGCCAGCAGCTCCGAGGGGCTAGCGGGAATAAATGAGCAGTTCTTC
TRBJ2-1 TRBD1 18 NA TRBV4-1 CASSQAALTGGSYNEQFF TGCGCCAGCAGCCAAGCGGCGCTGACAGGGGGTTCCTACAATGAGCAGTTCTTC